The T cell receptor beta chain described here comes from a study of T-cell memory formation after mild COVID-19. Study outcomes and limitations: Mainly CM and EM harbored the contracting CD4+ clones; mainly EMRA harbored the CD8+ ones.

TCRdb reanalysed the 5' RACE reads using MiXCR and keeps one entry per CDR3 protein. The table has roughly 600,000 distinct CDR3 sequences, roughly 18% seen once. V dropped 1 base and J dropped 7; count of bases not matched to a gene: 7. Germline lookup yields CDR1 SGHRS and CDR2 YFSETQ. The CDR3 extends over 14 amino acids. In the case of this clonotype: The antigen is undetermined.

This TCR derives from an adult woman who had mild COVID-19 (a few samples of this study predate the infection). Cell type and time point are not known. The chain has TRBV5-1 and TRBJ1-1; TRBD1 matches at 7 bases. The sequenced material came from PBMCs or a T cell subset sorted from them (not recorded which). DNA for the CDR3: TGCGCCAGCAGCTTGCCTCACAGGGGCGATGAAGCTTTCTTT. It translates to CASSLPHRGDEAFF. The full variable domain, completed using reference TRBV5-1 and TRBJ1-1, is KAGVTQTPRYLIKTRGQQVTLSCSPISGHRSVSWYQQTPGQGLQFLFEYFSETQRNKGNFPGRFSGRQFSNSRSEMNVSTLELGDSALYLCASSLPHRGDEAFFGQGTRLTVV.